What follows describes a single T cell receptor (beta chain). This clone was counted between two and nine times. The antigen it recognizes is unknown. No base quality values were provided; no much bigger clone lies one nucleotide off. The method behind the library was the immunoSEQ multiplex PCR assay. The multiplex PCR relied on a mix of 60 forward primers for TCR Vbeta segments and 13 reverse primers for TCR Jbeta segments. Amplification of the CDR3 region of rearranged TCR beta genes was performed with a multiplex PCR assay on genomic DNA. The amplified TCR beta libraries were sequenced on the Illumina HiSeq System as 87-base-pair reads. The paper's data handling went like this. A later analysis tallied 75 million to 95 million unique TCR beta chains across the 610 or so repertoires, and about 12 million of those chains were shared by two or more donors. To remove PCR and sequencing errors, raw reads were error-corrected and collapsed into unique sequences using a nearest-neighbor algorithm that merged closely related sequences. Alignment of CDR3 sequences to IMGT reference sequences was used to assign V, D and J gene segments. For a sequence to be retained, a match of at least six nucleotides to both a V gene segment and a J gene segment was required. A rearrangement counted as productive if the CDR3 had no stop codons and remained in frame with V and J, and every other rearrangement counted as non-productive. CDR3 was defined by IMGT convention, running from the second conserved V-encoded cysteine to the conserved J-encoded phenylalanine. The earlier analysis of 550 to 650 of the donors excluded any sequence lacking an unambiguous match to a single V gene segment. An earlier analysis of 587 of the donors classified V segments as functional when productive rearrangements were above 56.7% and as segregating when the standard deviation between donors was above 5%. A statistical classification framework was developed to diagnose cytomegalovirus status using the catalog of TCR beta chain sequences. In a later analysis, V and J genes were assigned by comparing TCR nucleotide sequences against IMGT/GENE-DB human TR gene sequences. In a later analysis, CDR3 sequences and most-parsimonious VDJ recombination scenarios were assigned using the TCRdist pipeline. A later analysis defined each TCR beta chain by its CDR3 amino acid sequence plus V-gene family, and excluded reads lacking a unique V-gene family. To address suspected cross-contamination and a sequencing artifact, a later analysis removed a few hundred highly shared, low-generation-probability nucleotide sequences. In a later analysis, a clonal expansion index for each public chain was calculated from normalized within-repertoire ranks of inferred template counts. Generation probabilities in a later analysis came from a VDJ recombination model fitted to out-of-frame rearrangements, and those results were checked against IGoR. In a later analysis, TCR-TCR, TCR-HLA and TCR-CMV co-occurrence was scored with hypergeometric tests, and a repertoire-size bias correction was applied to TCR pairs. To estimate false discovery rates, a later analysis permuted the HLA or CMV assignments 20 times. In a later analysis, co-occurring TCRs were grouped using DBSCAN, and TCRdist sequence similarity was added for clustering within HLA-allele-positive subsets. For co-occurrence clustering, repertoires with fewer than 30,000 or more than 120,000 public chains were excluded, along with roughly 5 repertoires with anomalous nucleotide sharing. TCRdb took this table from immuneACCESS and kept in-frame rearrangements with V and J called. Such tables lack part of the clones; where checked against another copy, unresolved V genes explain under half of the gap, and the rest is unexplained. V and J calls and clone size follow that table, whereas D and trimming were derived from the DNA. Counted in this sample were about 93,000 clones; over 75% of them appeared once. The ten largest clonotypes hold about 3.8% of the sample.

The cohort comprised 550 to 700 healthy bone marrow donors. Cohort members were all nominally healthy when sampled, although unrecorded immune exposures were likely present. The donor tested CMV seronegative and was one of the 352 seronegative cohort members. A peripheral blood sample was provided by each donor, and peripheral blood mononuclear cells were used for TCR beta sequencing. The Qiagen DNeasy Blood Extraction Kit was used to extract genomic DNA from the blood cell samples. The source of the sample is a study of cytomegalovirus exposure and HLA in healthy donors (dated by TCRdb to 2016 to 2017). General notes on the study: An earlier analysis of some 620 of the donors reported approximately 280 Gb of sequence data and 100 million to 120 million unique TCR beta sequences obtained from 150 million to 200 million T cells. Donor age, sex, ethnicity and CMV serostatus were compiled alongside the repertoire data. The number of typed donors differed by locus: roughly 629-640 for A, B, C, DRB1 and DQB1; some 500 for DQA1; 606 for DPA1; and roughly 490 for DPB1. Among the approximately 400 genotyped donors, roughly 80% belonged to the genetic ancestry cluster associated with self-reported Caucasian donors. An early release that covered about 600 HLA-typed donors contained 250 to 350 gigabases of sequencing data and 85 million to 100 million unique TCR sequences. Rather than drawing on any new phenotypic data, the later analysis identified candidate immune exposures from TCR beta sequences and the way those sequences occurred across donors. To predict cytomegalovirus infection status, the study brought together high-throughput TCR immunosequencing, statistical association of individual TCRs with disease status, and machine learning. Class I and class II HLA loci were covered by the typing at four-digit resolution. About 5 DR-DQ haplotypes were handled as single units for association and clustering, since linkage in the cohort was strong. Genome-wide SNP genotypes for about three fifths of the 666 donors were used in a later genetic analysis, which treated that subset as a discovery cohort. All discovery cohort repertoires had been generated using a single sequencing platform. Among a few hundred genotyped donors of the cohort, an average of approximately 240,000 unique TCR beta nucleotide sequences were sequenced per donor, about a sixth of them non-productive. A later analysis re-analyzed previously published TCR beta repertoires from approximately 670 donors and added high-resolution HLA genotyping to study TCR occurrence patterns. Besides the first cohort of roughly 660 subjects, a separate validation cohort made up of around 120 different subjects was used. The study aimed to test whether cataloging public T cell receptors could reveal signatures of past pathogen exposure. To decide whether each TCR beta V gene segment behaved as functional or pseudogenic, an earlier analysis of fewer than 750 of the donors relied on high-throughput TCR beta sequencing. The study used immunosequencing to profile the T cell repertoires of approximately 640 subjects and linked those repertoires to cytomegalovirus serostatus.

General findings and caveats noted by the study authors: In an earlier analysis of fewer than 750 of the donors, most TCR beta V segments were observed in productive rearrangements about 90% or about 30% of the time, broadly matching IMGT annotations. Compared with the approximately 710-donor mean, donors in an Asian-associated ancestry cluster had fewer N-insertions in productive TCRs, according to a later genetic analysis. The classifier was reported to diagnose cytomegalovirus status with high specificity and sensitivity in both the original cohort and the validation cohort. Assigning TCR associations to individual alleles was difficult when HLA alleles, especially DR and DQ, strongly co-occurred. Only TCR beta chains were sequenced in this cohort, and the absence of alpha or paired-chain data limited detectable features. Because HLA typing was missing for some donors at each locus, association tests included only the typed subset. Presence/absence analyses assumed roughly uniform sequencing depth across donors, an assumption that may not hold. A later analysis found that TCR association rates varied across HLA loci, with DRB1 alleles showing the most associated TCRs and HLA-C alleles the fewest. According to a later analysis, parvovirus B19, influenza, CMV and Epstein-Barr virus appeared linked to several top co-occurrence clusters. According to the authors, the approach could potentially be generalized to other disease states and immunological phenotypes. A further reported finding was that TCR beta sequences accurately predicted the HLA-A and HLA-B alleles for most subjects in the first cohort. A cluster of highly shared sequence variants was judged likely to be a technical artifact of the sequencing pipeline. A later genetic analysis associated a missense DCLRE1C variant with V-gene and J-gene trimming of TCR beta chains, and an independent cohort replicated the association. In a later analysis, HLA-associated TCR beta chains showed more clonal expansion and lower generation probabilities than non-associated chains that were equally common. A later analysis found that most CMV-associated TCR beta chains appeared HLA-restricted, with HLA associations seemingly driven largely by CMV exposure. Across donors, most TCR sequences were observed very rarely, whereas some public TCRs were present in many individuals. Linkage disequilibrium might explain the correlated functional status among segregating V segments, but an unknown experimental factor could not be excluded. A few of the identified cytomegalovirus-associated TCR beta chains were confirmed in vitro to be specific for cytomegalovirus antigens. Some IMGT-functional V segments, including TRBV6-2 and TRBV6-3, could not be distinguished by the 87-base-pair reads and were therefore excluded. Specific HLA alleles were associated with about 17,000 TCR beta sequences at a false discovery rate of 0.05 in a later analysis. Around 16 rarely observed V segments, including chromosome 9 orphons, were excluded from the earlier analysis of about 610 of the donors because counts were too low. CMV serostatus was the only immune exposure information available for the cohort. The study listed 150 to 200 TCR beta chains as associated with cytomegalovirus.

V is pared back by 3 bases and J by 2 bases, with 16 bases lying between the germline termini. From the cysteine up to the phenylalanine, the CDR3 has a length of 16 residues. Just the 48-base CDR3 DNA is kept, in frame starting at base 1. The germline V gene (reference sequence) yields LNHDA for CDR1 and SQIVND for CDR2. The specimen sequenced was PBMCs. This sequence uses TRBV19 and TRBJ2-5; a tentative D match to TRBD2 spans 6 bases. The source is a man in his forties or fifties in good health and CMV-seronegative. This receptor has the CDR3 CASSMQLAGMQETQYF. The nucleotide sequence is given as TGTGCCAGTAGTATGCAGCTCGCGGGGATGCAAGAGACCCAGTACTTC.